The sequence of this T cell receptor (beta chain) was determined in a study of control samples from healthy donors and cancer patients. CDR1 SGHRS and CDR2 YFSETQ come from the germline V gene. CDR3 size: 14 residues. The V segment lost 2 bases and the J segment 7 bases; nucleotides outside the gene matches: 4. Profiled with immunoSEQ multiplex PCR; TCRdb holds only in-frame clones, not every one. The sample gives 150,000 or so clones, around 94% of which show up once; 14% is in the top ten. This clonotype was obtained from a man in his 60s with colorectal cancer. The specimen sequenced was PBMCs. The chain has TRBV5-1 and TRBJ1-4, with 8 bases aligning to TRBD1. CDR3 sequence reads: CASSFGQGPEKLFF. The CDR3 DNA is TGCGCCAGCAGCTTCGGACAGGGTCCTGAAAAACTGTTTTTT.